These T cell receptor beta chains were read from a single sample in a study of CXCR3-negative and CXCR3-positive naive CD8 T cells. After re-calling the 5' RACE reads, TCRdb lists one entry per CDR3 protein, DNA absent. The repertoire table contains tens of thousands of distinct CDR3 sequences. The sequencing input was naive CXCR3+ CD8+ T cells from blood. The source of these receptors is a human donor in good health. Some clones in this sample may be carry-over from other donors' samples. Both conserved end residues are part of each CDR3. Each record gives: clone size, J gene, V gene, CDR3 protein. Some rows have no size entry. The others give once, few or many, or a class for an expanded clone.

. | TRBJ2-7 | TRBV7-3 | CASSPSARSYEQYF
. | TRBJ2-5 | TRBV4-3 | CASSQALAEGETQYF
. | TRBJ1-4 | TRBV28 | CASSLYPLPRGGNEKLFF
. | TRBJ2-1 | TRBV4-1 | CASRAGVWSGLDEQFF
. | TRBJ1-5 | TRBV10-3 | CAISESNGSNQPQHF
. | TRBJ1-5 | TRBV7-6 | CASSPTGVGNQPQHF
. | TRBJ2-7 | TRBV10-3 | CAIRQGSSYEQYF
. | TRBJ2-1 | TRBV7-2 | CASSLDSRGLGTEQFF
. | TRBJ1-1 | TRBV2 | CASGWFSGLAEAFF
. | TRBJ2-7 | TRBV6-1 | CARTLRHSTYEQYF
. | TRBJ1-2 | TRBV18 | CASSPREAVEGYTF
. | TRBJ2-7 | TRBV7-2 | CASSLMGPPSSYEQYF
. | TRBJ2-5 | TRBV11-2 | CASSRGGPHETQYF
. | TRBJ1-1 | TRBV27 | CASTARTGVNTEAFF
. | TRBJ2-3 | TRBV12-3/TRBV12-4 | CASSVAGYSTDTQYF
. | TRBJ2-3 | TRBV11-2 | CASSSPGLAGLTDTQYF
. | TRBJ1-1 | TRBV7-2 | CASSLWTGLTEAFF
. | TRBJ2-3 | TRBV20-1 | CSARSTHPDTQYF
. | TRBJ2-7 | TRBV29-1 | CSVGGATGSHEQYF
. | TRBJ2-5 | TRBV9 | CASSVEDRGEETQYF
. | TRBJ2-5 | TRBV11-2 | CASTLVSAQETQYF
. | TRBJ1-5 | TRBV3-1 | CASSLPHRVGNQPQHF
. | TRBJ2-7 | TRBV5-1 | CASSWDGTYEQYF
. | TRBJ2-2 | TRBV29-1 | CSVGGDLNTGELFF
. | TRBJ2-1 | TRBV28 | CASSQRPGALDNEQFF
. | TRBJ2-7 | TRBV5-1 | CASSGGQGGYEQYF
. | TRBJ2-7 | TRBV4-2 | CASSQEFSGGSYEQYF
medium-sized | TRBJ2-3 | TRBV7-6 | CASSFRRGTDTQYF
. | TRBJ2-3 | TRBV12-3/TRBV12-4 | CASSTGDGSTDTQYF
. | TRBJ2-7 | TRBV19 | CASSTGASYEQYF
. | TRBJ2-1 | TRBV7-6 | CASSDWDRANNEQFF
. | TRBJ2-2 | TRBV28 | CASSSPAGFGTGELFF
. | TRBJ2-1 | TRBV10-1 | CASSERATGFYNEQFF
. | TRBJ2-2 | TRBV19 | CASSFDTGELFF
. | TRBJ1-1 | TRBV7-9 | CASSLLQGINTEAFF
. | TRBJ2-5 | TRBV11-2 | CASSFGLEETQYF
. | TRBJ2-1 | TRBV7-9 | CASSFQGNNEQFF
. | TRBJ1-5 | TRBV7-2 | CASSLGPGQESNQPQHF
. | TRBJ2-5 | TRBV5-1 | CASRKGLDYQETQYF
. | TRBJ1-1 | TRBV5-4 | CASSLMTGDSFF
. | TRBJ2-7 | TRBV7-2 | CASTDGYEQYF
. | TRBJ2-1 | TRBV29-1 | CSVGKGLVNEQFF
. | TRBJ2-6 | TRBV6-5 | CASSRQGGANVLTF
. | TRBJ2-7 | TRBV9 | CASGEGVTYEQYF
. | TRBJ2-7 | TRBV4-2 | CASSQSLHYEQYF
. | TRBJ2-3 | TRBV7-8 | CASSPSLAGHTDTQYF
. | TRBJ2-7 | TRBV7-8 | CASSPPDRGLSYEQYF
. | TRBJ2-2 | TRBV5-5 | CASSFLQKNTGELFF
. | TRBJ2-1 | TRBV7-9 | CASSRTGGDEQFF
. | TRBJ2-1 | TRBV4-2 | CASSQEERDYNEQFF
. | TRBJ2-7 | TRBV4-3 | CASSQDEEREQYF
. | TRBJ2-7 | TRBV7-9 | CASSPGHSGYEQYF
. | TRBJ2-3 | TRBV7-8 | CASSLDPYPDTQYF
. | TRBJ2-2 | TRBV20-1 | CSARDHGRNTGELFF